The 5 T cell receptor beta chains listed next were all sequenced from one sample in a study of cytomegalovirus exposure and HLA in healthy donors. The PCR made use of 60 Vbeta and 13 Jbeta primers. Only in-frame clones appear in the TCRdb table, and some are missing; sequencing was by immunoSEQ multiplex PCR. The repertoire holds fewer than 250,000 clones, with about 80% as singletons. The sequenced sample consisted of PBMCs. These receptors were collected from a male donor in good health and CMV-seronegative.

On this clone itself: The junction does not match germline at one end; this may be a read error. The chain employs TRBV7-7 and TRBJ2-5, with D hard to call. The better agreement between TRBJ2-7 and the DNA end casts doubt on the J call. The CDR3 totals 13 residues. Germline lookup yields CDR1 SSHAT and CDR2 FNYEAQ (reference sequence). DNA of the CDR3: TGTGCTAGCAGCCCCCAGCGATTCGACGAGCAGTACTTC. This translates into CASSPQRFDEQYF.

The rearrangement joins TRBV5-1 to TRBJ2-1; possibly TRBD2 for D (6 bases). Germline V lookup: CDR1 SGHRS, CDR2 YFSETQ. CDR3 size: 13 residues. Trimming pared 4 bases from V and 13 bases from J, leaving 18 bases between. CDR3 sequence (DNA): TGCGCCAGCAGCGGGCGGGAACTGACGACCCAGTTCTTC. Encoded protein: CASSGRELTTQFF.

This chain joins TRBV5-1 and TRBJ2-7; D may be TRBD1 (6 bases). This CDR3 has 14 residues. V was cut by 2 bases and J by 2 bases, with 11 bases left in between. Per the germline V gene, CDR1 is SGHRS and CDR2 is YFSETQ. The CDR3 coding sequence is TGCGCCAGCAGCTTCGAACAGGGACCCTACGAGCAGTACTTC. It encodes CASSFEQGPYEQYF.

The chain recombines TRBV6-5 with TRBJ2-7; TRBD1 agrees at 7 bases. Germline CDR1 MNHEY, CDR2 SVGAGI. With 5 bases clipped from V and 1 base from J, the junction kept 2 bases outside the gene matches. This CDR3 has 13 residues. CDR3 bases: TGTGCCAGCAGTAAGACAGGGTCCTACGAGCAGTACTTC. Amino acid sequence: CASSKTGSYEQYF.

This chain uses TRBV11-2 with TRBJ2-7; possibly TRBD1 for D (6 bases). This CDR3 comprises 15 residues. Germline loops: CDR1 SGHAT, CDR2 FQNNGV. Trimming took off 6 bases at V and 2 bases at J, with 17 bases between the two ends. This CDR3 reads CASSPTDGGPYEQYF. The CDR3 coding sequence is TGTGCCAGCAGTCCAACGGATGGGGGCCCCTACGAGCAGTACTTC.